This T cell receptor beta chain was documented in a study of blood T cell repertoires in COVID-19. Data came from immunoSEQ multiplex PCR; TCRdb stores just in-frame clones and leaves some out. The sample has roughly 500,000 clones; approximately 88% are singletons. Sequencing was done on a sample of PBMCs or T cells enriched from blood (not recorded which). The receptor was derived from a middle-aged woman who had recovered from COVID-19.

CDR3 loop: CASSGGGSGPLHF. CDR3 sequence (DNA): TGTGCCAGCAGCGGCGGGGGTTCCGGTCCCCTCCACTTT. The rearrangement uses TRBV9 and TRBJ1-6; TRBD1 might be the D (5 bases). The CDR3 length is 13 residues. Deletions cut 3 bases from V and 13 bases from J, with 14 bases between. The V gene's germline CDR1 is SGDLS and CDR2 YYNGEE.